The subject of this entry is one T cell receptor (beta chain). This entry comes from a study of radiation and T cells in renal cell carcinoma. Germline V gene sequence: CDR1 SGHRS, CDR2 YFSETQ. The V end lost 5 bases, the J end lost 3 bases, and 20 bases lay between the germline ends. The CDR3 length is 16 residues. The sample's treatment: 15 Gy SBRT to primary tumor, nephrectomy 4 weeks later. Profiling relied on immunoSEQ multiplex PCR, and the TCRdb table lists in-frame clones only, not all of them. The table shows several thousand clones, with under 60% occurring only once. The input for sequencing was tumor tissue, taken from a patient whose treatment included radiotherapy and nephrectomy. The chain employs TRBV5-1 and TRBJ1-1; D possibly corresponds to TRBD1 (6 bases). The TCR comes from a man between 60 and 75 years old with renal cell carcinoma. DNA for the CDR3: TGCGCCAGCAGATCCCAGACGGGGGCACGGGACACTGAAGCTTTCTTT. Translating it yields CASRSQTGARDTEAFF.